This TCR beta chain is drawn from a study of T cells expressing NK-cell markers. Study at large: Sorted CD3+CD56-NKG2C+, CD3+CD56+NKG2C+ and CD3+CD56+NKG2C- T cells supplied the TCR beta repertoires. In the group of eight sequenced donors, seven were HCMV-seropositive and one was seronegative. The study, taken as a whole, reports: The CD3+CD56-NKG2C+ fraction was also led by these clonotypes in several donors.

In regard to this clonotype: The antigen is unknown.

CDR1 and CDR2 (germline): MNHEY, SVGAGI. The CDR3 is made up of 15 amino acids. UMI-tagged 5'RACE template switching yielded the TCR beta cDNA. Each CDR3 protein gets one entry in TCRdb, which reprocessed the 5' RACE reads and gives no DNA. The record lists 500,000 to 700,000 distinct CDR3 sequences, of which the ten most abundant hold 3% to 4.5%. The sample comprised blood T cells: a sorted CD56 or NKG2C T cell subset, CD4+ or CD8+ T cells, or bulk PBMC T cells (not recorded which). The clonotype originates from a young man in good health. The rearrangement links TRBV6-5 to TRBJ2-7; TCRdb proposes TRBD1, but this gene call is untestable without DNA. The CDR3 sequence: CASSYSRAFGGEQYF.